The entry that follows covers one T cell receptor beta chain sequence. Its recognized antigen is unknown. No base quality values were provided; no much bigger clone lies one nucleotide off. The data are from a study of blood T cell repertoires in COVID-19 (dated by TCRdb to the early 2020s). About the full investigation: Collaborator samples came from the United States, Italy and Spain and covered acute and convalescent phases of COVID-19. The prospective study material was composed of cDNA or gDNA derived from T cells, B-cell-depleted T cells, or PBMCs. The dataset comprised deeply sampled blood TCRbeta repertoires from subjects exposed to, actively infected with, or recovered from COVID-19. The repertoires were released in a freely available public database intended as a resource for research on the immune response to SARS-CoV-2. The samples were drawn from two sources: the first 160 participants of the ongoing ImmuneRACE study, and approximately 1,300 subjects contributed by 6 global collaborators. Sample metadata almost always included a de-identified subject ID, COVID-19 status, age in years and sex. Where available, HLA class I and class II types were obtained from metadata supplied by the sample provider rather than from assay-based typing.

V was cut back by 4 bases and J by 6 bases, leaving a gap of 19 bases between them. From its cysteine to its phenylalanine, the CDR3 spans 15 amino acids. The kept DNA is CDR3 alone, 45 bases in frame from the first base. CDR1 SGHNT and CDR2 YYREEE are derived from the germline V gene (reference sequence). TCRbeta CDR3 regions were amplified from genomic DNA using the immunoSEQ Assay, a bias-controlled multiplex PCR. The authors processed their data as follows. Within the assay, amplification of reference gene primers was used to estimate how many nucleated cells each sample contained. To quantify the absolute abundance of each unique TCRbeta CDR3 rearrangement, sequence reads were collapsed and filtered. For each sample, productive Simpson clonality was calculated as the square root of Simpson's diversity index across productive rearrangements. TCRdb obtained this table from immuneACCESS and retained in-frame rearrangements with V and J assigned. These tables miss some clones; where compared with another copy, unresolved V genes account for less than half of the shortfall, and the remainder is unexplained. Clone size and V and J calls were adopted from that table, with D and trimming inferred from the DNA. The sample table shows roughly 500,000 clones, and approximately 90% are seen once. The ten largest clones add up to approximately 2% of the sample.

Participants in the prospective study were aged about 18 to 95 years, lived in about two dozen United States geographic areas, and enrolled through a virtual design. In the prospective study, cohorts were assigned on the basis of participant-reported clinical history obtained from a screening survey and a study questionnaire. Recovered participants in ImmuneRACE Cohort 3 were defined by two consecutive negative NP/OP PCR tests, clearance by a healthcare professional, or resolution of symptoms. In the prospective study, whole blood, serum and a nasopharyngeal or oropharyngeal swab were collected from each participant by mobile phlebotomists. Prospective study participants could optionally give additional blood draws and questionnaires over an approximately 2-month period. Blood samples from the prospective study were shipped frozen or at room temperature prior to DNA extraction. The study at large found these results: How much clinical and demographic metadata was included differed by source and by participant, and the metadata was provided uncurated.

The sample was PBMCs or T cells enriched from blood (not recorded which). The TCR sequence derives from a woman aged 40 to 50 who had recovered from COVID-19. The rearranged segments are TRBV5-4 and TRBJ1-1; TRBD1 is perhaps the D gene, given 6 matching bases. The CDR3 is CASSLDPPPGAEAFF. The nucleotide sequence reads TGTGCCAGCAGCCTAGATCCCCCCCCAGGGGCTGAAGCTTTCTTT.